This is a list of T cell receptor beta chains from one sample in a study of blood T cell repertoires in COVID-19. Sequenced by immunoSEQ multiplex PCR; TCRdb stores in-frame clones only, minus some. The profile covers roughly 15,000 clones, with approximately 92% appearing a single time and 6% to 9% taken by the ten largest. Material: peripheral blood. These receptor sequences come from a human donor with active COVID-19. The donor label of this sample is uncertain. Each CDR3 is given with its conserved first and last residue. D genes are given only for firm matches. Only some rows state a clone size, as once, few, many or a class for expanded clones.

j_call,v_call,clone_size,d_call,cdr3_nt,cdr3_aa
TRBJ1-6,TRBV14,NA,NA,TGTGCCAGCAGCCAGAGGCGGCCCGCTGGAAATTCACCCCTCCACTTT,CASSQRRPAGNSPLHF
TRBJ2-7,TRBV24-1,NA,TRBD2,TGTGCCACCAGTGATTTGGGGACTAAAAGCTATCAGTACGAGCAGTACTTC,CATSDLGTKSYQYEQYF
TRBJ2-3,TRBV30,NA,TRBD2,TGTGCCTGGAGCCCGACTAGCGTGGCGGTCGCCGATACGCAGTATTTT,CAWSPTSVAVADTQYF
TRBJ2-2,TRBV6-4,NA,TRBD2,TGTGCCAGCTCCGGACTAGCGGGCTCCACCGGGGAGCTGTTTTTT,CASSGLAGSTGELFF
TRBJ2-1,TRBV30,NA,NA,TGTGCCTGGAAGACTCTTGGCTTTCCTCGCAATGAGCAGTTCTTC,CAWKTLGFPRNEQFF
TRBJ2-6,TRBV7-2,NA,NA,TGTGCCAGCAGGCAGGGCCTGGCCAACGTCCTGACTTTC,CASRQGLANVLTF
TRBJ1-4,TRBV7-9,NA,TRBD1,TGTGCCAGCAGCCCTCGCCGCGGGACAGGGGGCGAAAAACTGTTTTTT,CASSPRRGTGGEKLFF
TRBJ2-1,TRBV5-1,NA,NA,TGCGCCAGCAGCTTGGAGGCCAGGGTCAGCGATGAGCAGTTCTTC,CASSLEARVSDEQFF
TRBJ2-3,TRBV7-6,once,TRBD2,TGTGCCAGCAGCCCTAGCGGGAGGGTGGAAGATACGCAGTATTTT,CASSPSGRVEDTQYF
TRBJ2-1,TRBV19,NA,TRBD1,TGTGCCAGTAGCTTAACAGGGGTCGCCTACAATGAGCAGTTCTTC,CASSLTGVAYNEQFF
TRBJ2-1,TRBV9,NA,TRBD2,TGTGCCAGCAGCGGTGGACTAGCGGGGTGGGCCAATGAGCAGTTCTTC,CASSGGLAGWANEQFF
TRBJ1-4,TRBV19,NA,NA,TGTGCCAGTAGTCCCACGACTCGAGGAGTTGAAAAACTGTTTTTT,CASSPTTRGVEKLFF
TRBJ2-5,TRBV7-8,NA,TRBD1,TGTGCCAGCAGCTTAGCGTGGTGGGACAGAGGTTACCAAGAGACCCAGTACTTC,CASSLAWWDRGYQETQYF
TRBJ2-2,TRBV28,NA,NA,TGTGCCAGCGCGCCGAGAGGCGGGATCGGCACCGGGGAGCTGTTTTTT,CASAPRGGIGTGELFF
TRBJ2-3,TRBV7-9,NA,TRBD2,TGTGCCAGCAGCTTATTGGCTAGCGGGACCACAGATACGCAGTATTTT,CASSLLASGTTDTQYF